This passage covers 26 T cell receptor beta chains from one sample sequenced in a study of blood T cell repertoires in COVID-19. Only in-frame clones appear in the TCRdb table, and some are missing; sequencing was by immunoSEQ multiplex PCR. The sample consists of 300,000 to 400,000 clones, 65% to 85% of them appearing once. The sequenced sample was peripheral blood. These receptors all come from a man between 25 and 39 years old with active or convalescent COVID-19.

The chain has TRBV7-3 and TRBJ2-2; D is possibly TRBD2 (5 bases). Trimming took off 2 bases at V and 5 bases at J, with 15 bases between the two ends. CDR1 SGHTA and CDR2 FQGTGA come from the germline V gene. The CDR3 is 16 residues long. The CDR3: CASSLLGSSDTGELFF. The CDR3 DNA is TGTGCCAGCAGCTTATTGGGGAGCTCCGATACCGGGGAGCTGTTTTTT. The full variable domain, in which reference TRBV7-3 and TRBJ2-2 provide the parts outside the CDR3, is GAGVSQTPSNKVTEKGKYVELRCDPISGHTALYWYRQSLGQGPEFLIYFQGTGAADDSGLPNDRFFAVRPEGSVSTLKIQRTERGDSAVYLCASSLLGSSDTGELFFGEGSRLTVL.

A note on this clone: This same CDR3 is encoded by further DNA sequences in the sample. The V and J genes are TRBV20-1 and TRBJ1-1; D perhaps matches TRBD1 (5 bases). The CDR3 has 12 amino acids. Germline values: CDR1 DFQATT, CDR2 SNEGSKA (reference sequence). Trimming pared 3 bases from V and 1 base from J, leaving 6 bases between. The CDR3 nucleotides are TGCAGTGCTAGTACAGGGAACACTGAAGCTTTCTTT. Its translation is CSASTGNTEAFF.

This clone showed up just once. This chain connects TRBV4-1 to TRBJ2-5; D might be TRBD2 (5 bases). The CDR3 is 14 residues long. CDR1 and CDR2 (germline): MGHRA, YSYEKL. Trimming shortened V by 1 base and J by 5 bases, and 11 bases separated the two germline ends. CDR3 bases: TGCGCCAGCAGCCAAGTGGAGGTGATTGAGACCCAGTACTTC. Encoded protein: CASSQVEVIETQYF.

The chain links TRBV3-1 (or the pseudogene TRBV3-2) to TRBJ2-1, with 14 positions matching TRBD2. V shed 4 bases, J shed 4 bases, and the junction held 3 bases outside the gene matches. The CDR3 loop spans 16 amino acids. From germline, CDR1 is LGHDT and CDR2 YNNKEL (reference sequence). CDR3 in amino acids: CASSPGLAGGYNEQFF. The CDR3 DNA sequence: TGTGCCAGCAGCCCCGGACTAGCGGGAGGTTACAATGAGCAGTTCTTC.

CDR3 amino acids: CASRSASGVLQETQYF. CDR3 coding DNA: TGTGCAAGTCGCTCCGCCTCCGGAGTACTGCAAGAGACCCAGTACTTC. V and J are TRBV12-2 and TRBJ2-5; the table's D call, TRBD2, was not checked against the DNA. TRBV12-2 is listed as a pseudogene. The CDR3 runs 16 residues.

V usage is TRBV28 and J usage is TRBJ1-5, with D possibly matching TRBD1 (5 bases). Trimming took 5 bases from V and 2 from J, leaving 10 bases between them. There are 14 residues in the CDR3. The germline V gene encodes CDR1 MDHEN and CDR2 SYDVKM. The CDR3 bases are TGTGCCAGCAGTCCCCCGACAGGCAATCAGCCCCAGCATTTT. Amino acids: CASSPPTGNQPQHF.

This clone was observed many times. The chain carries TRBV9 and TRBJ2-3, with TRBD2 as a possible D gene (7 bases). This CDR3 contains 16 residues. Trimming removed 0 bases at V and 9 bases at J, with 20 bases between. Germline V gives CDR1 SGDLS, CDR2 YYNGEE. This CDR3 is CASSVEPSAGARTQYF. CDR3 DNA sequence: TGTGCCAGCAGCGTAGAACCCTCTGCGGGGGCCCGCACGCAGTATTTT.

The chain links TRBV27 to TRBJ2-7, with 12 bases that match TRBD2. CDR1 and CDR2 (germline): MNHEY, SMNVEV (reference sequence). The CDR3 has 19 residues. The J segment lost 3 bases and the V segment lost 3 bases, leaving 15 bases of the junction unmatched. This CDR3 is CASSFRPLTSGSFGYEQYF. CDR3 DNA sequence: TGTGCCAGCAGTTTCCGGCCCCTGACTAGCGGGAGCTTCGGCTACGAGCAGTACTTC.

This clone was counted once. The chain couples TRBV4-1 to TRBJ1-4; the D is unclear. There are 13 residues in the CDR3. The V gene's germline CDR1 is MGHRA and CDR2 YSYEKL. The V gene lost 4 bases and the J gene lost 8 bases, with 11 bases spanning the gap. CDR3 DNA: TGCGCCAGCAGCCTACCATTAGCAGAAAAACTGTTTTTT. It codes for CASSLPLAEKLFF.

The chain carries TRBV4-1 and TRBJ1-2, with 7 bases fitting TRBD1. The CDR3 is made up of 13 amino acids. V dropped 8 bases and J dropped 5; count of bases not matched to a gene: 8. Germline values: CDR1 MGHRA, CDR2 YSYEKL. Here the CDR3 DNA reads TGCGCCAGCGGAATTGTCAGGGGGTATGGCTACACCTTC. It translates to CASGIVRGYGYTF.

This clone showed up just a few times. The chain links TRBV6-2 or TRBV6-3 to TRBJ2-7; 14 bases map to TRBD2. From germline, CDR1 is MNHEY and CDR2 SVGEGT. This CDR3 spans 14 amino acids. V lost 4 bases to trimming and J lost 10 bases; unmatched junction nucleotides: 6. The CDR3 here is CASSWGTSGSLQYF. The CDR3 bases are TGTGCCAGCAGTTGGGGGACTAGCGGGAGTCTTCAGTACTTC.

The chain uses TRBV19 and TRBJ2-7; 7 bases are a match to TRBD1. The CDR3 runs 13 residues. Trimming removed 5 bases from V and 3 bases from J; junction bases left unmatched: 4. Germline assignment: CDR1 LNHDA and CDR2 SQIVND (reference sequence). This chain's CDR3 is CASSSQGFYEQYF. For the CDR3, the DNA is TGTGCCAGTAGTTCACAGGGGTTCTACGAGCAGTACTTC.

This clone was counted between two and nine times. The CDR3 sequence is CASTVQGRAQETQYF. DNA of the CDR3: TGTGCCAGCACCGTCCAAGGGAGGGCCCAAGAGACCCAGTACTTC. The chain has TRBV7-2 and TRBJ2-5, with 7 bases lining up with TRBD2. Germline assignment: CDR1 SGHTA and CDR2 FQGNSA. The CDR3 loop spans 15 amino acids. V lost 7 bases to trimming and J lost 1 base; unmatched junction nucleotides: 9.

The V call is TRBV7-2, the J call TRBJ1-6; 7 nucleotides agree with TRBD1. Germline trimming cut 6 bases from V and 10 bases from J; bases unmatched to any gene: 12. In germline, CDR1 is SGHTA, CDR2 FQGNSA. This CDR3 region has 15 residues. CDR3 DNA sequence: TGTGCCAGCAGAACCGACAGGGTTGCACGATCACCCCTCCACTTT. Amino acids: CASRTDRVARSPLHF.

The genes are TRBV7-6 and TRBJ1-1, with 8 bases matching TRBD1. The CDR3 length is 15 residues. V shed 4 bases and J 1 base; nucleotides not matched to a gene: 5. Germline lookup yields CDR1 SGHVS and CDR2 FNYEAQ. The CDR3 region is CASSSPGTGNTEAFF. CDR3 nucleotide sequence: TGTGCCAGCAGCTCCCCCGGGACAGGGAACACTGAAGCTTTCTTT.

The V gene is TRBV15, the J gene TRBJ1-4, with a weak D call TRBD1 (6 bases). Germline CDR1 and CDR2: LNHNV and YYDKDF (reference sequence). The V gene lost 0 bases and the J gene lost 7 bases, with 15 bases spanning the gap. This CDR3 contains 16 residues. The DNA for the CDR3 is TGTGCCACCAGCAGAGATGGGGGCAGGGACGGTGAAAAACTGTTTTTT. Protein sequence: CATSRDGGRDGEKLFF. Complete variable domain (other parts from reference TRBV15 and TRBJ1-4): DAMVIQNPRYQVTQFGKPVTLSCSQTLNHNVMYWYQQKSSQAPKLLFHYYDKDFNNEADTPDNFQSRRPNTSFCFLDIRSPGLGDTAMYLCATSRDGGRDGEKLFFGSGTQLSVL.

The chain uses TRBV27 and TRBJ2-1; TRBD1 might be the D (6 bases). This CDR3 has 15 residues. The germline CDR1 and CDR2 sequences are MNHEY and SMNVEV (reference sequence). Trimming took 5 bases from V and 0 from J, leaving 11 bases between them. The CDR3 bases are TGTGCCAGCAGTCTGACAGGCGGCTCCTACAATGAGCAGTTCTTC. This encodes CASSLTGGSYNEQFF.

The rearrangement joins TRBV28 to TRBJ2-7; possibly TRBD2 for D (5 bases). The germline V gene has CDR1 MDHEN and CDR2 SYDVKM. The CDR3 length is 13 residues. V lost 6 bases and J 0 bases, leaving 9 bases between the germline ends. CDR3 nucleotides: TGTGCCAGCAGGGAAGGGAGCTCCTACGAGCAGTACTTC. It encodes CASREGSSYEQYF.

This CDR3 is CASSSAGNNEKLFF. The CDR3 coding sequence is TGTGCCAGCAGCTCCGCGGGGAATAATGAAAAACTGTTTTTT. The genes are TRBV7-3 and TRBJ1-4; D is ambiguous. V was trimmed by 4 bases and J by 4 bases, leaving 10 bases between them. The CDR3 covers 14 residues. The germline V gene has CDR1 SGHTA and CDR2 FQGTGA.

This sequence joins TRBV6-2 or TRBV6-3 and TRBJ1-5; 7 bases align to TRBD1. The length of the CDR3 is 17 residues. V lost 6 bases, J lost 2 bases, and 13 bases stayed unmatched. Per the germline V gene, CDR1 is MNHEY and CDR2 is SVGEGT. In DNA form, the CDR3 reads TGTGCCAGCAGCCCGGACAGGCTAAGGGTGGGCAATCAGCCCCAGCATTTT. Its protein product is CASSPDRLRVGNQPQHF.

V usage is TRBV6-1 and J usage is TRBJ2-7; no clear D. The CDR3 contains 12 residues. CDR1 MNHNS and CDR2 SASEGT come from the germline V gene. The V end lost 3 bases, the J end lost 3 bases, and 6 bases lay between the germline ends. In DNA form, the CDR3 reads TGTGCCAGCAGTGACCCCAGCTACGAGCAGTACTTC. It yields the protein CASSDPSYEQYF.

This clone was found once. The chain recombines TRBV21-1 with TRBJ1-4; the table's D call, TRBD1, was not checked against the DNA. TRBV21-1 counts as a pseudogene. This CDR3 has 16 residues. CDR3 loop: CASANRDRITNEKLFF. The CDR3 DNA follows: TGTGCCAGCGCGAACCGGGACAGGATAACTAATGAAAAACTGTTTTTT.

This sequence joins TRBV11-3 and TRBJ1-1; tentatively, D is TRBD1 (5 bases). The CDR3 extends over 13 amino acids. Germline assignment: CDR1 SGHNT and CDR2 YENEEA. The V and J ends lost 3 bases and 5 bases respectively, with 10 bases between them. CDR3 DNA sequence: TGTGCCAGCAGCTTCTCCGACAGTACTGAAGCTTTCTTT. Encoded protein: CASSFSDSTEAFF.

CDR3 coding DNA: TGTGCCAGCAAAGCGGGAGTGGATCGCACAGATACGCAGTATTTT. Translating it yields CASKAGVDRTDTQYF. This chain joins TRBV2 and TRBJ2-3, with 8 nucleotides matching TRBD2. J was trimmed by 1 base and V by 7 bases; bases with no gene match: 7. There are 15 residues in the CDR3. Germline values: CDR1 SNHLY, CDR2 FYNNEI.

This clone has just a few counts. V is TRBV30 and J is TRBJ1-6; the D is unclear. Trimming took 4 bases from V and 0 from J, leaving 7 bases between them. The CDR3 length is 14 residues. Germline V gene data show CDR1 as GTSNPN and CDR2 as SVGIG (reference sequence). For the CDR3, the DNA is TGTGCCTGGACCTCGAGCTCCTATAATTCACCCCTCCACTTT. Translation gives CAWTSSSYNSPLHF.

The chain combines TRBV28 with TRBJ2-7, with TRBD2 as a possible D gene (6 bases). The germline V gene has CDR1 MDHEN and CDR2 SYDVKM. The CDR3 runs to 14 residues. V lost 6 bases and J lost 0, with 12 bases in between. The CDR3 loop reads CASSPRGYSYEQYF. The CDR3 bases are TGTGCCAGCAGCCCCCGGGGGTACTCCTACGAGCAGTACTTC.